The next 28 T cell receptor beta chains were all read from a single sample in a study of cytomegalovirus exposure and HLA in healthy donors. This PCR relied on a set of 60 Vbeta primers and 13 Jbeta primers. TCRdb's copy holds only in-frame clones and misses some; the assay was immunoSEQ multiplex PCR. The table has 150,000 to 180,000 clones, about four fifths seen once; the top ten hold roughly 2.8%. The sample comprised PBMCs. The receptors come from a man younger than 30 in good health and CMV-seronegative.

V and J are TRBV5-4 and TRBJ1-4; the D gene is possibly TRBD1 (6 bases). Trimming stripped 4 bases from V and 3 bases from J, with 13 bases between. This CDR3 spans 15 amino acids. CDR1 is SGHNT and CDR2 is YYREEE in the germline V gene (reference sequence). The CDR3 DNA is TGTGCCAGCAGCCAACGGACAGCACCTAATGAAAAACTGTTTTTT. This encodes CASSQRTAPNEKLFF.

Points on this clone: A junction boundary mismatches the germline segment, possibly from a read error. CDR3 DNA sequence: TGTGCCAGCAGCGCGCGGGGGGCCCTCACAGATACGCAGTGTTTT. Translation gives CASSARGALTDTQCF. The rearrangement uses TRBV9 and TRBJ2-3, with 8 bases identical to TRBD2. The germline gives CDR1 SGDLS, CDR2 YYNGEE. The CDR3 sequence is 15 residues long.

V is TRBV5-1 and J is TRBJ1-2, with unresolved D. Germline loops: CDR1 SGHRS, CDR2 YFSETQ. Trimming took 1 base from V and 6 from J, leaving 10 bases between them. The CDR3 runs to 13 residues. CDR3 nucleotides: TGCGCCAGCAGCTTGATGTCAGAGGATGGCTACACCTTC. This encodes CASSLMSEDGYTF.

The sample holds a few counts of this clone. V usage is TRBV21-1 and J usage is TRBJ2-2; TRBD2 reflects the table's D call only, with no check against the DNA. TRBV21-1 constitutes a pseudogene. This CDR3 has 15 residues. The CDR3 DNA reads TGTGCCAGCAGCAAAGTCGGGGCGAACACCGGGGAGCTGTTTTTT. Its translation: CASSKVGANTGELFF.

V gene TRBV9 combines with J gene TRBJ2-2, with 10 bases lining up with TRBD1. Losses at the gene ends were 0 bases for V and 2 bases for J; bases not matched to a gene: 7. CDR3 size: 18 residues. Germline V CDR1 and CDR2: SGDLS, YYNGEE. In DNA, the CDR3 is TGTGCCAGCAGCGTAGTAGTGGGGACAGGGGTCAACACCGGGGAGCTGTTTTTT. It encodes CASSVVVGTGVNTGELFF.

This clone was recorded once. CDR3 nucleotide sequence: TGTGCCAGCAGCTCCAGGGACAGGCGAGACGAGCAGTACTTC. Its translation is CASSSRDRRDEQYF. The V and J genes are TRBV5-6 and TRBJ2-7; TRBD1 aligns across 8 bases. Germline trimming cut 3 bases from V and 5 bases from J; bases unmatched to any gene: 7. This CDR3 is 14 amino acids long. Germline V gene sequence: CDR1 SGHDT, CDR2 YYEEEE. The full variable domain, in which reference TRBV5-6 and TRBJ2-7 provide the parts outside the CDR3, is DAGVTQSPTHLIKTRGQQVTLRCSPKSGHDTVSWYQQALGQGPQFIFQYYEEEERQRGNFPDRFSGHQFPNYSSELNVNALLLGDSALYLCASSSRDRRDEQYFGPGTRLTVT.

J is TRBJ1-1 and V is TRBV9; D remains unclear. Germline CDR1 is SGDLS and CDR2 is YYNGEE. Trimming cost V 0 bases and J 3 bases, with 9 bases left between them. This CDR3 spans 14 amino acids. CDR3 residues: CASSVAIQHTEAFF. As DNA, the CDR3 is TGTGCCAGCAGCGTAGCTATACAGCACACTGAAGCTTTCTTT. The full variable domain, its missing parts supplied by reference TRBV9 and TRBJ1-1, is DSGVTQTPKHLITATGQRVTLRCSPRSGDLSVYWYQQSLDQGLQFLIQYYNGEERAKGNILERFSAQQFPDLHSELNLSSLELGDSALYFCASSVAIQHTEAFFGQGTRLTVV.

CDR3 residues: CASSQGGEADTQYF. DNA for the CDR3: TGTGCCAGCAGCCAAGGGGGCGAAGCGGATACGCAGTATTTT. The chain couples TRBV4-2 to TRBJ2-3, with D possibly being TRBD1 (5 bases). CDR3 size: 14 residues. Trimming removed 1 base at V and 6 bases at J, with 11 bases between. Germline CDR1 and CDR2: LGHNA and YNFKEQ.

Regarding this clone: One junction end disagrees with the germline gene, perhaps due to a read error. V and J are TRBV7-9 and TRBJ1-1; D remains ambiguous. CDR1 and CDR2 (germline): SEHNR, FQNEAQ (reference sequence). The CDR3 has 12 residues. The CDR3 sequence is CSSSFPDTEAFF. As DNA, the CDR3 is TGTTCCAGCAGCTTTCCGGACACTGAAGCTTTCTTT. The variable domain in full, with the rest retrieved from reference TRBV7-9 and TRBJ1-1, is DTGVSQNPRHKITKRGQNVTFRCDPISEHNRLYWYRQTLGQGPEFLTYFQNEAQLEKSRLLSDRFSAERPKGSFSTLEIQRTEQGDSAMYLCSSSFPDTEAFFGQGTRLTVV.

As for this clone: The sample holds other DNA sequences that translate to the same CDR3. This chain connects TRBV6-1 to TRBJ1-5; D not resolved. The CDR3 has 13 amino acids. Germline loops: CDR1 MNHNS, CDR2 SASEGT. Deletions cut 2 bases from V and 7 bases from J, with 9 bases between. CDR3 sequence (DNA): TGTGCCAGCAGTGAACGGGGTGGACAGCCCCAGCATTTT. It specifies CASSERGGQPQHF.

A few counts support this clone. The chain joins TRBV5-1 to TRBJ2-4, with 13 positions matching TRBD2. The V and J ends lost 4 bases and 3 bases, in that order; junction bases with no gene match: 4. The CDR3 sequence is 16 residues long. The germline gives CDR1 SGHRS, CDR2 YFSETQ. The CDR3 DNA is TGCGCCAGCAGCACGCGGACTAGCGGGGGCAAAAACATTCAGTACTTC. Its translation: CASSTRTSGGKNIQYF.

Here the CDR3 reads CASSQQGSENQPQHF. The CDR3, as DNA: TGTGCCAGCAGTCAACAGGGTTCCGAAAATCAGCCCCAGCATTTT. V gene TRBV2 combines with J gene TRBJ1-5; D is perhaps TRBD1 (6 bases). V was pared by 5 bases and J by 4 bases, with 15 bases between. The CDR3 spans 15 residues. The germline V gene encodes CDR1 SNHLY and CDR2 FYNNEI.

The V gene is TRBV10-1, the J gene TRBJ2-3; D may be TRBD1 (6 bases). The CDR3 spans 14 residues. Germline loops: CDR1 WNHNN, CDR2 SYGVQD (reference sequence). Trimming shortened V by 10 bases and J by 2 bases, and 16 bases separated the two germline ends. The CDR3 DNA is TGCGCCACCAGGGGTCCGGGGAACACAGATACGCAGTATTTT. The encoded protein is CATRGPGNTDTQYF.

CDR3 loop: CASSQDHGKSYEQYF. In nucleotides, the CDR3 is TGCGCCAGCAGCCAAGATCATGGCAAATCCTACGAGCAGTACTTC. The gene calls are TRBV4-3 and TRBJ2-7; D gene unclear. Trimming removed 0 bases at V and 1 base at J, with 10 bases between. The germline gives CDR1 LGHNA, CDR2 YSLEER. The CDR3 runs to 15 residues.

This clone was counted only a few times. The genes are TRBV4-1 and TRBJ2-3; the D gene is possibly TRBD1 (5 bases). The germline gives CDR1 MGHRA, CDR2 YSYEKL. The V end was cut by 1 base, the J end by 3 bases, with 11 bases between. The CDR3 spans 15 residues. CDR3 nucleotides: TGCGCCAGCAGCCAAGCCAGGACAAAGACAGATACGCAGTATTTT. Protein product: CASSQARTKTDTQYF.

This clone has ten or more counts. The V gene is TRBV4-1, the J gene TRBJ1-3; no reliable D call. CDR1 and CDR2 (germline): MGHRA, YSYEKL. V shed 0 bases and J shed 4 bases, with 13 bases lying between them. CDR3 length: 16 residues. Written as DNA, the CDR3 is TGCGCCAGCAGCCAAGAAGACTGGGTGAGGGGAAACACCATATATTTT. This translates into CASSQEDWVRGNTIYF.

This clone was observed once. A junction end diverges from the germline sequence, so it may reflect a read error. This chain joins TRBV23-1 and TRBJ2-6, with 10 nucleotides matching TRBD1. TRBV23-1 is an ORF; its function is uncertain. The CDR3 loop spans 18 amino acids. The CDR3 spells CASITIGTGDSGANGLTF. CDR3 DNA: TGCGCCAGCATTACTATCGGGACAGGGGACTCTGGGGCCAACGGCCTGACTTTC.

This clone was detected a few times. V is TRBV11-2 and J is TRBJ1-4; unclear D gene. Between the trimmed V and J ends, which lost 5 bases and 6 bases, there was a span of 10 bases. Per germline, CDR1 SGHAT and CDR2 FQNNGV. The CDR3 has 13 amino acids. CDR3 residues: CASSRSADEKLFF. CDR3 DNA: TGTGCCAGCAGCCGCAGCGCCGATGAAAAACTGTTTTTT.

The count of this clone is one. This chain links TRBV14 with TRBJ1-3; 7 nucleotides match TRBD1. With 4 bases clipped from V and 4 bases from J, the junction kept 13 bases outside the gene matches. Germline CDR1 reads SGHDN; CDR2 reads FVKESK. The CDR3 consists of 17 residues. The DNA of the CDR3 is TGTGCCAGCAGCCGGACAGGACAGCGAGGGGCCGGAAACACCATATATTTT. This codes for CASSRTGQRGAGNTIYF.

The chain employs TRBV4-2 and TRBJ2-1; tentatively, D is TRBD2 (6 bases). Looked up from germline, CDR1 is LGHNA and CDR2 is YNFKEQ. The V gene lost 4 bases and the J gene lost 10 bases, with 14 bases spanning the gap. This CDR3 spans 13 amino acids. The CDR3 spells CASSPAGAGEQFF. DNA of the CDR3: TGTGCCAGCAGCCCCGCTGGGGCGGGGGAGCAGTTCTTC.

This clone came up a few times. The CDR3 DNA reads as TGTGCCAGCAGCTTAGCGACGGAGCCGCTGCCCCAGCATTTT. It translates to CASSLATEPLPQHF. J is TRBJ1-5 and V is TRBV7-9; D not certain. This CDR3 spans 14 amino acids. Trimming stripped 0 bases from V and 9 bases from J, with 12 bases between. CDR1 is SEHNR, CDR2 FQNEAQ, per germline (reference sequence).

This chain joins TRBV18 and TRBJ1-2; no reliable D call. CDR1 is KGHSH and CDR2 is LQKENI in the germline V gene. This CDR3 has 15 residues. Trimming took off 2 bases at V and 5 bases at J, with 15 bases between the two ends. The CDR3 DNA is TGTGCCAGCTCACCAAACGGGGAGCCGGGATATGGCTACACCTTC. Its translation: CASSPNGEPGYGYTF. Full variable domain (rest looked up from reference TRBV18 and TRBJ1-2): NAGVMQNPRHLVRRRGQEARLRCSPMKGHSHVYWYRQLPEEGLKFMVYLQKENIIDESGMPKERFSAEFPKEGPSILRIQQVVRGDSAAYFCASSPNGEPGYGYTFGSGTRLTVV.

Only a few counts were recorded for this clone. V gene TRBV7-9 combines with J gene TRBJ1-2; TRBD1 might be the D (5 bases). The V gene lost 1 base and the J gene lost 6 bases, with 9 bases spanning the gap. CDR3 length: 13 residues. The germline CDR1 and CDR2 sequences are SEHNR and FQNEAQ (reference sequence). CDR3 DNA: TGTGCCAGCAGCTTAGGCAGGGAGGATGGCTACACCTTC. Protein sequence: CASSLGREDGYTF.

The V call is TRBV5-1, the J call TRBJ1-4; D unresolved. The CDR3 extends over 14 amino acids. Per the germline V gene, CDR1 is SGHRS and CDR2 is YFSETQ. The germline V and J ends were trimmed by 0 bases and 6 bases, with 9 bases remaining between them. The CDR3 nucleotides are TGCGCCAGCAGCTTGGCCCCCTCCGATGAAAAACTGTTTTTT. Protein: CASSLAPSDEKLFF.

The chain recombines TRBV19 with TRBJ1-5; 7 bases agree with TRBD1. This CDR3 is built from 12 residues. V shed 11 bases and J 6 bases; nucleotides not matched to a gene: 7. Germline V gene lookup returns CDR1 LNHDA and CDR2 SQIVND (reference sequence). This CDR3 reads CAGQGEGQPQHF. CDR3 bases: TGTGCCGGCCAGGGGGAAGGTCAGCCCCAGCATTTT. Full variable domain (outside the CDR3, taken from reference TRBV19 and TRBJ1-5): DGGITQSPKYLFRKEGQNVTLSCEQNLNHDAMYWYRQDPGQGLRLIYYSQIVNDFQKGDIAEGYSVSREKKESFPLTVTSAQKNPTAFYLCAGQGEGQPQHFGDGTRLSIL.

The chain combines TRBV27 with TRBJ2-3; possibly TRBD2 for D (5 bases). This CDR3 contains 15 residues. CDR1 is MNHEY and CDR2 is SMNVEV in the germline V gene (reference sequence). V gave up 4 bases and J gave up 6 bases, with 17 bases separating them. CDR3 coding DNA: TGTGCCAGCAGTTCCGACCCGGACCGGAGGGATACGCAGTATTTT. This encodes CASSSDPDRRDTQYF.

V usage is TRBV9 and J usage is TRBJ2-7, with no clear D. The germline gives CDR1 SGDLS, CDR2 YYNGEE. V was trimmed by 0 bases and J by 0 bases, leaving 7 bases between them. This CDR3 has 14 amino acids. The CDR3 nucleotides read TGTGCCAGCAGCGTAGGGTCCAGCTCCTACGAGCAGTACTTC. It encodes CASSVGSSSYEQYF.

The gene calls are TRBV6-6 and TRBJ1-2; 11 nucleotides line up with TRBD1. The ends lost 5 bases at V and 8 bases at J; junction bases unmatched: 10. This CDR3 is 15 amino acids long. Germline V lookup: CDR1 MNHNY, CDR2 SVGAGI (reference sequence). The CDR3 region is CASSGRGQGAEGYTF. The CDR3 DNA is TGTGCCAGCAGTGGAAGAGGACAGGGGGCGGAGGGCTACACCTTC.